Listed below are T cell receptor beta chains from one sample, sequenced in a study of OX40 agonist ivuxolimab in advanced cancers. The assay was immunoSEQ multiplex PCR, and TCRdb's table has in-frame clones only and misses some. Among 10,000 to 13,000 clones listed, about 74% were seen once. The sequences come from CD4+ or CD8+ T cells sorted from blood, collected in a trial of the OX40 agonist ivuxolimab. These receptors were obtained from an adult with an advanced solid tumor such as melanoma, head and neck, liver or kidney cancer. The CDR3 runs from the conserved cysteine through the conserved F or W. D genes are given only for firm matches. Size is omitted from some rows. Given values are once, few, many or a class for expanded clones.

. TRBJ2-7 TRBV7-9 . 13 CASSLPSSYEQYF TGTGCCAGCAGCTTACCCAGCTCCTACGAGCAGTACTTC
. TRBJ1-3 TRBV10-2 . 17 CASRGIGGPHSGNTIYF TGCGCCAGCAGAGGGATTGGAGGGCCTCACTCTGGAAACACCATATATTTT
TRBD2 TRBJ2-1 TRBV5-1 . 16 CASSLGTSGFYNEQFF TGCGCCAGCAGCTTGGGGACTAGCGGGTTTTACAATGAGCAGTTCTTC
. TRBJ2-3 TRBV14 once 14 CASSQYRWPDTQYF TGTGCCAGCAGCCAATACAGGTGGCCAGATACGCAGTATTTT
. TRBJ1-1 TRBV14 . 15 CASSQEGTVWTEAFF TGTGCCAGCAGCCAAGAGGGCACAGTTTGGACTGAAGCTTTCTTT
. TRBJ2-3 TRBV6-4 . 15 CASSDSSGGTDTQYF TGTGCCAGCAGTGACTCGTCAGGGGGCACAGATACGCAGTATTTT
. TRBJ2-7 TRBV19 . 13 CASSISLSYEQYF TGTGCCAGTAGTATAAGTCTCTCCTACGAGCAGTACTTC
TRBD2 TRBJ2-1 TRBV5-1 . 16 CASSLASGMGNNEQFF TGCGCCAGCAGCTTGGCAAGCGGGATGGGGAACAATGAGCAGTTCTTC
. TRBJ1-5 TRBV2 few 13 CASSEALGGPQHF TGTGCCAGCAGTGAAGCGCTGGGGGGGCCGCAGCATTTT
. TRBJ2-7 TRBV5-4 once 15 CASSLAGGYGYEQYF TGTGCCAGCAGCTTGGCCGGAGGGTACGGCTACGAGCAGTACTTC
TRBD1 TRBJ1-5 TRBV2 . 17 CASSAGPDRGGNQPQHF TGTGCCAGCAGTGCGGGACCAGACAGGGGCGGCAATCAGCCCCAGCATTTT
. TRBJ2-7 TRBV6-6 . 13 CASSETSWNEQYF TGTGCCAGCAGCGAGACTAGTTGGAACGAGCAGTACTTC
TRBD1 TRBJ2-1 TRBV6-1 . 16 CASSEVDRATYNEQFF TGTGCCAGCAGTGAAGTGGACAGGGCCACTTACAATGAGCAGTTCTTC
. TRBJ1-1 TRBV19 . 16 CASSIGVPGMNTEAFF TGTGCCAGTAGTATAGGAGTTCCGGGAATGAACACTGAAGCTTTCTTT
. TRBJ2-7 TRBV20-1 . 11 CSARDNYEQYF TGCAGTGCTAGGGACAACTACGAGCAGTACTTC
TRBD2 TRBJ2-1 TRBV12-5 . 15 CASGQGLAGVYEQFF TGTGCTAGTGGTCAGGGACTAGCGGGAGTATATGAGCAGTTCTTC